The present T cell receptor (beta chain) was sequenced within a study of blood T cell repertoires in COVID-19. Study at large: Spain, Italy and the United States supplied samples that represented acute and convalescent COVID-19. The cDNA or gDNA used as material had been derived from T cells, B-cell-depleted T cells, or PBMCs.

Trimming removed 5 bases at V and 1 base at J, with 8 bases between. Germline V gives CDR1 SGHVS, CDR2 FQNEAQ. The CDR3 runs 13 residues. Assay: immunoSEQ multiplex PCR; the TCRdb copy retains only in-frame clones and omits some. The repertoire consists of over 200,000 clones, with less than 85% occurring once and the leading ten covering approximately 1.8%. Material for sequencing was PBMCs or T cells enriched from blood (not recorded which). J is TRBJ1-1 and V is TRBV7-8; TRBD1 is a possible D gene (6 bases). This TCR was recovered from a man between 60 and 75 years old who had recovered from COVID-19. CDR3 loop: CASSQGQNTEAFF. In nucleotides, the CDR3 is TGTGCCAGCAGCCAGGGACAGAACACTGAAGCTTTCTTT.